These 5 T cell receptor beta chains share one sample of origin, sequenced in a study of blood T cell repertoires in COVID-19. Method: immunoSEQ multiplex PCR; TCRdb's copy keeps in-frame clones and lacks some. The table shows 97,000 or so clones, with more than 75% occurring only once. The sequenced sample was peripheral blood. All receptors derive from a human donor in a cohort sampled during active COVID-19.

This chain joins TRBV5-8 and TRBJ1-5; D may be TRBD1 (6 bases). The CDR3 sequence is 16 residues long. The germline V and J ends were trimmed by 4 bases and 0 bases, with 14 bases remaining between them. The V gene's germline CDR1 is SGHTS and CDR2 YDEGEE. CDR3 residues: CASSRRGGYSNQPQHF. In DNA, the CDR3 is TGTGCCAGCAGCCGCCGGGGGGGCTATAGCAATCAGCCCCAGCATTTT.

The rearrangement links TRBV12-3 or TRBV12-4 to TRBJ1-6; unclear D gene. The CDR3 sequence is 13 residues long. V lost 4 bases to trimming and J lost 9 bases, with 10 bases between them. CDR3 DNA: TGTGCCAGCAGTTCGCCCGGTAGTTCACCCCTCCACTTT. Encoded protein: CASSSPGSSPLHF.

This clone was picked up a small number of times. The chain is built from TRBV6-1 and TRBJ1-5; D not certain. This CDR3 spans 16 amino acids. Germline V gene data show CDR1 as MNHNS and CDR2 as SASEGT. V was clipped by 4 bases and J by 1 base, with 14 bases between them. CDR3 coding DNA: TGTGCCAGCAGTGTACTGCCCCCGGGGAGCAATCAGCCCCAGCATTTT. This translates into CASSVLPPGSNQPQHF.

The CDR3 DNA sequence: TGTGCCAGCAGCTTTGGACTAGCGACCTACGAGCAGTACTTC. Protein: CASSFGLATYEQYF. The chain combines TRBV5-4 with TRBJ2-7, with 9 bases identical to TRBD2. The V and J ends lost 2 bases and 2 bases, in that order; junction bases with no gene match: 2. Germline V gene lookup returns CDR1 SGHNT and CDR2 YYREEE (reference sequence). The CDR3 spans 14 residues. The complete variable domain, with remaining parts taken from reference TRBV5-4 and TRBJ2-7, reads ETGVTQSPTHLIKTRGQQVTLRCSSQSGHNTVSWYQQALGQGPQFIFQYYREEENGRGNFPPRFSGLQFPNYSSELNVNALELDDSALYLCASSFGLATYEQYFGPGTRLTVT.

This chain connects TRBV19 to TRBJ1-5; a possible D gene is TRBD1 (5 bases). The ends were cut back, 6 bases at V and 2 bases at J, with 11 bases in the middle. This CDR3 region has 14 residues. Germline V gives CDR1 LNHDA, CDR2 SQIVND (reference sequence). CDR3 DNA: TGTGCCAGTAGAAGGGGTGATGGCAATCAGCCCCAGCATTTT. The encoded protein is CASRRGDGNQPQHF.